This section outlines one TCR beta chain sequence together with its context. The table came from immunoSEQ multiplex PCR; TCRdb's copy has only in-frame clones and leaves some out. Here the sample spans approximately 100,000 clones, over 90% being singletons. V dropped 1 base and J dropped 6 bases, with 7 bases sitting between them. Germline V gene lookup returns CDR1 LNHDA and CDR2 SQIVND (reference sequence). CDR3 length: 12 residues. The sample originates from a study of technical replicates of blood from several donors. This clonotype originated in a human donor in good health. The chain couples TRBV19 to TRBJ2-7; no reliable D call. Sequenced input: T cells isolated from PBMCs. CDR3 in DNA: TGTGCCAGTAGTATAGTGCCGGGCGAGCAGTACTTC. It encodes CASSIVPGEQYF.